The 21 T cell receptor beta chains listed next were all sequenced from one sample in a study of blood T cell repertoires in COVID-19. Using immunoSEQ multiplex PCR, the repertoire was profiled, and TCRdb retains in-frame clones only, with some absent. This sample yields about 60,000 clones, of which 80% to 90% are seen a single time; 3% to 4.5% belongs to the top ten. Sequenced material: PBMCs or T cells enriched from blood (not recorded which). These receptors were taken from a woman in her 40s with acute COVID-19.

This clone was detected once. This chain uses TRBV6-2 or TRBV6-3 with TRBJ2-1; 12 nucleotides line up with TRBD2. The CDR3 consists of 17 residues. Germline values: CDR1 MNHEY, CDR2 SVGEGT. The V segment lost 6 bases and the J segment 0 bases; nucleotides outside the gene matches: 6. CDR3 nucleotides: TGTGCCAGCAGCCCGGGACTAGCGGGCCCCTCCTACAATGAGCAGTTCTTC. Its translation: CASSPGLAGPSYNEQFF.

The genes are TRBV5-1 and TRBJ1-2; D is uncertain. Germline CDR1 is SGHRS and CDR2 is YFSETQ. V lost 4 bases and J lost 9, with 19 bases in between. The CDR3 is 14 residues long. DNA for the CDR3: TGCGCCAGCAGCCCCGTGTTGGATCGGGTTAGCTACACCTTC. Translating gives CASSPVLDRVSYTF.

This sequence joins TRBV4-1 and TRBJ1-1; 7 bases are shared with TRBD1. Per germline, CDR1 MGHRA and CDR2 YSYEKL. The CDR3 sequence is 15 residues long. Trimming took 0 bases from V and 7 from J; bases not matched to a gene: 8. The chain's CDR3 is CASSQDFDRVGEAFF. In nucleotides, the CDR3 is TGCGCCAGCAGCCAAGATTTCGACAGGGTGGGTGAAGCTTTCTTT.

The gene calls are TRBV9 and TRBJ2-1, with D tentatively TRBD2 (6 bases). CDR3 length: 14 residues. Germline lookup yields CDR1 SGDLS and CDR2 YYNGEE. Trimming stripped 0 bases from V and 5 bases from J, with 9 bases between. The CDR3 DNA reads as TGTGCCAGCAGCGTAGTGTGGACTAACAATGAGCAGTTCTTC. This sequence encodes CASSVVWTNNEQFF.

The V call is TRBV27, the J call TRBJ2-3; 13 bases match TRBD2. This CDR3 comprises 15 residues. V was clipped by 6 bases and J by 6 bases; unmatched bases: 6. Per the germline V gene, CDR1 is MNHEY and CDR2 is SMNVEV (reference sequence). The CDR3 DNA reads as TGTGCCAGCAGCTACGGGACTAGCGGGGTGGATACGCAGTATTTT. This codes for CASSYGTSGVDTQYF.

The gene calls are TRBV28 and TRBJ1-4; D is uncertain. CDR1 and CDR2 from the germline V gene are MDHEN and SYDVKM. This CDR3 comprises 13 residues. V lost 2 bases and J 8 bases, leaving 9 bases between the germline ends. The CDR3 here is CASSLADSEKLFF. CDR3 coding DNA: TGTGCCAGCAGTTTAGCGGACTCGGAAAAACTGTTTTTT.

In nucleotides, the CDR3 is TGTGCCAGTAGTATGGACAGGGAAGAGACCCAGTACTTC. Translated: CASSMDREETQYF. J is TRBJ2-5 and V is TRBV19; 8 nucleotides match TRBD1. Trimming removed 3 bases from V and 3 bases from J; junction bases left unmatched: 0. The CDR3 loop spans 13 amino acids. Looked up from germline, CDR1 is LNHDA and CDR2 is SQIVND (reference sequence).

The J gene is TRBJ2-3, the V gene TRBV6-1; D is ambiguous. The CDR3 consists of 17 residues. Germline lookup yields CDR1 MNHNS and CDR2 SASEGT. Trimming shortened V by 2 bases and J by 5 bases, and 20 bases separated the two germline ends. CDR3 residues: CASSEQALPPSGDTQYF. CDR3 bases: TGTGCCAGCAGTGAACAGGCCCTTCCCCCGAGTGGAGATACGCAGTATTTT.

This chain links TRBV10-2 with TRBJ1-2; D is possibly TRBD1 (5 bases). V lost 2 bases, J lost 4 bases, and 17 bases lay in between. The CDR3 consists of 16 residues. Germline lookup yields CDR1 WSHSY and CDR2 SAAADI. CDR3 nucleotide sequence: TGCGCCAGCAGTGAGACCCCGTCCCGCCAGGGCTATGGCTACACCTTC. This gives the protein CASSETPSRQGYGYTF.

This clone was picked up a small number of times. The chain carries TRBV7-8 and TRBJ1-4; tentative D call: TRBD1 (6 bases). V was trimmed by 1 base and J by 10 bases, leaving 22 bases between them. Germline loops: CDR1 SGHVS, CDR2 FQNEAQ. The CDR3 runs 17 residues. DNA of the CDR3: TGTGCCAGCAGCTTAGGCCTTATGGACAGAGATTCGGGAAAACTGTTTTTT. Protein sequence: CASSLGLMDRDSGKLFF.

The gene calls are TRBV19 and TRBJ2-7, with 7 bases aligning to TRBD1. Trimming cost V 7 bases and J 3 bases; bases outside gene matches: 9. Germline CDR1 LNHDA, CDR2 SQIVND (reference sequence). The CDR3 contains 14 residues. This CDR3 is CASTTGVVGYEQYV. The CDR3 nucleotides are TGTGCCAGTACTACAGGGGTAGTCGGCTACGAGCAGTACGTC.

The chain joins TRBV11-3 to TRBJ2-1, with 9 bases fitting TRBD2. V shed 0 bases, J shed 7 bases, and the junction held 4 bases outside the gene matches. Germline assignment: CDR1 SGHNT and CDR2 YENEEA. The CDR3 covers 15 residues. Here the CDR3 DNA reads TGTGCCAGCAGCTTAGAACTAGCGGGTCCTAATGAGCAGTTCTTC. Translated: CASSLELAGPNEQFF.

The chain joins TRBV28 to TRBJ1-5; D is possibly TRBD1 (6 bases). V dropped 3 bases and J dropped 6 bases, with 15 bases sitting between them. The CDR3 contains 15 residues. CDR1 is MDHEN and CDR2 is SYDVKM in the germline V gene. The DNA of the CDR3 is TGTGCCAGCAGTTTCCGCATCGGACAGACTCAGCCCCAGCATTTT. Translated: CASSFRIGQTQPQHF.

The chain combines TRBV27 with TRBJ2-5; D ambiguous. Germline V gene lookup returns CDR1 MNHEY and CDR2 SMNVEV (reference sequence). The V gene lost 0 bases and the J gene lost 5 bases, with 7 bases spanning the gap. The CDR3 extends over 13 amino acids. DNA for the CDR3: TGTGCCAGCAGTTTATCTTCCAGGGAGACCCAGTACTTC. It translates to CASSLSSRETQYF.

The CDR3 loop is CASSYPDRGNYEQYF. CDR3 nucleotides: TGTGCCAGCAGTTACCCGGACAGGGGGAACTACGAGCAGTACTTC. V usage is TRBV6-6 and J usage is TRBJ2-7; 10 bases map to TRBD1. V gave up 2 bases and J gave up 3 bases; unmatched junction bases: 4. Germline V gene lookup returns CDR1 MNHNY and CDR2 SVGAGI (reference sequence). There are 15 residues in the CDR3.

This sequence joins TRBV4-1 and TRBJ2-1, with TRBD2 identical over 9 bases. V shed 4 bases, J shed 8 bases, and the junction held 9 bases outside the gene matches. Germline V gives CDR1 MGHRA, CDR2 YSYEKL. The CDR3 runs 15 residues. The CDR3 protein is CASSPIAGAQDEQFF. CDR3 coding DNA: TGCGCCAGCAGCCCAATAGCGGGAGCTCAGGATGAGCAGTTCTTC.

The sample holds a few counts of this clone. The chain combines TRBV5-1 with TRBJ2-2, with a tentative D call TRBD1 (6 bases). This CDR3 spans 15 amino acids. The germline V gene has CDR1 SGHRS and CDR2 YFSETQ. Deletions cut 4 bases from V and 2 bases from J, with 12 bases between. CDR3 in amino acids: CASSADSINTGELFF. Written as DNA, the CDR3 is TGCGCCAGCAGCGCGGACAGTATAAACACCGGGGAGCTGTTTTTT.

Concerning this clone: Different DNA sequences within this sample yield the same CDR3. The CDR3 here is CASSDRDRGGYTF. DNA of the CDR3: TGTGCCAGCAGTGACCGGGATCGAGGTGGCTACACCTTC. The rearrangement links TRBV6-1 to TRBJ1-2; no definite D call. Germline assignment: CDR1 MNHNS and CDR2 SASEGT. V dropped 3 bases and J dropped 7 bases, with 12 bases sitting between them. The CDR3 is 13 residues long.

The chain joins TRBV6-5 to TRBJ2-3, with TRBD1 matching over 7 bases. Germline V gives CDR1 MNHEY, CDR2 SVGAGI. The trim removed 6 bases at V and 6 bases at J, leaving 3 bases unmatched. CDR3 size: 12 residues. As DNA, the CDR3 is TGTGCCAGCAGGCAGACAGGGGATACGCAGTATTTT. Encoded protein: CASRQTGDTQYF.

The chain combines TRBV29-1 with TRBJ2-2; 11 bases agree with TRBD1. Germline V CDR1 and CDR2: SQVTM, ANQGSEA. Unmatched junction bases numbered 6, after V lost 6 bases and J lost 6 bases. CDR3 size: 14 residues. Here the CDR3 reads CSVRTGGYSGELFF. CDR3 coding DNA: TGCAGCGTCCGGACAGGGGGCTATTCCGGGGAGCTGTTTTTT.

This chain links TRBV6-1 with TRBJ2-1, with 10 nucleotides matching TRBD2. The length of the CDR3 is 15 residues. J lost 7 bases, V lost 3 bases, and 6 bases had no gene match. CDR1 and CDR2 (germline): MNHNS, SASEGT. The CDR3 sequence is CASSDQAGGPNEQFF. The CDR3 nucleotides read TGTGCCAGCAGTGATCAAGCGGGGGGGCCGAATGAGCAGTTCTTC.